The source of this T cell receptor (beta chain) is a study of blood T cell repertoires in COVID-19. This CDR3 contains 15 residues. V shed 5 bases and J shed 0 bases, with 8 bases lying between them. Germline-derived CDR1 and CDR2 are MDHEN and SYDVKM. Using immunoSEQ multiplex PCR, the repertoire was profiled, and TCRdb retains in-frame clones only, with some absent. The sample includes roughly 170,000 clones, roughly 90% of them seen just once. V is TRBV28 and J is TRBJ1-6, with a tentative D call TRBD1 (5 bases). The TCR originated in a man aged 55 to 70 with acute or convalescent COVID-19. Sequenced: peripheral blood. CDR3 in DNA: TGTGCCAGCAGTCCACAGGTCTCCTATAATTCACCCCTCCACTTT. Translated: CASSPQVSYNSPLHF. The whole variable domain, filled in from reference TRBV28 and TRBJ1-6, reads DVKVTQSSRYLVKRTGEKVFLECVQDMDHENMFWYRQDPGLGLRLIYFSYDVKMKEKGDIPEGYSVSREKKERFSLILESASTNQTSMYLCASSPQVSYNSPLHFGNGTRLTVT.